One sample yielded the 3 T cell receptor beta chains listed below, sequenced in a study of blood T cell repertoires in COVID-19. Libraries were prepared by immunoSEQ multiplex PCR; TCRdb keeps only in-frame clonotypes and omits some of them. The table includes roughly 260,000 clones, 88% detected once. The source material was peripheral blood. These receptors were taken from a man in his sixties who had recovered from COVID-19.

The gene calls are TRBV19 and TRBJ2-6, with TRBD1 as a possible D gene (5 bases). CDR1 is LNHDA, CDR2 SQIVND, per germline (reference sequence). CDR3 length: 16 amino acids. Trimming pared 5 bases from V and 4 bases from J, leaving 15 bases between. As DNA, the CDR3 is TGTGCCAGTAGTCCCCAACGACAGTCGGGGGCCAACGTCCTGACTTTC. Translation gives CASSPQRQSGANVLTF.

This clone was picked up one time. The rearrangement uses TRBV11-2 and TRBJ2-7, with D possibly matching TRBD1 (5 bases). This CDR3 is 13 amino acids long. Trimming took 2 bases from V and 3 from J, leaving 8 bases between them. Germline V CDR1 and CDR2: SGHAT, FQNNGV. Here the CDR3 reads CASSLPGIYEQYF. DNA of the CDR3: TGTGCCAGCAGCTTACCAGGGATCTACGAGCAGTACTTC.

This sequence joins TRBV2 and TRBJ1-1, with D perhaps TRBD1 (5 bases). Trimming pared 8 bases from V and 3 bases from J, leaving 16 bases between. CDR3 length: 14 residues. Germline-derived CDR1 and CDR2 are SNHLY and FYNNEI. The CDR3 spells CASFFGGSDTEAFF. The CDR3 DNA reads TGTGCCAGCTTCTTCGGGGGGTCCGACACTGAAGCTTTCTTT.